The 8 T cell receptor beta chains below all came from one sample that was sequenced in a study of OX40 agonist ivuxolimab in advanced cancers. Here immunoSEQ multiplex PCR was the method, and the copy in TCRdb shows in-frame clones only, minus some. The data show around 70,000 clones, roughly 84% seen once. The sample was CD4+ or CD8+ T cells sorted from blood, taken in a trial of the OX40 agonist ivuxolimab. The receptors stem from an adult with an advanced solid tumor such as melanoma, head and neck, liver or kidney cancer.

The DNA of the CDR3 is TGTGCCAGCAGCTCAACAGGAGGGGGTGGCTACACCTTC. As protein: CASSSTGGGGYTF. The chain links TRBV7-3 to TRBJ1-2, with D perhaps TRBD1 (6 bases). V gave up 4 bases and J gave up 7 bases, with 13 bases separating them. In germline, CDR1 is SGHTA, CDR2 FQGTGA. The CDR3 sequence is 13 residues long.

J is TRBJ2-7 and V is TRBV6-6, with 7 positions matching TRBD1. This CDR3 spans 16 amino acids. CDR1 is MNHNY and CDR2 is SVGAGI in the germline V gene (reference sequence). Trimming cost V 5 bases and J 4 bases; bases outside gene matches: 14. The CDR3 reads CASSAPERQGSYEQYF. The CDR3 bases are TGTGCCAGCAGTGCACCCGAGAGACAGGGCTCATACGAGCAGTACTTC.

This chain connects TRBV25-1 to TRBJ1-4, with D perhaps TRBD1 (5 bases). This CDR3 is built from 15 residues. Per the germline V gene, CDR1 is MGHDK and CDR2 is SYGVNS. V was trimmed by 1 base and J by 4 bases, leaving 10 bases between them. This CDR3 is CASSESTAYNEKLFF. The CDR3 DNA reads TGTGCCAGCAGTGAATCGACAGCCTATAATGAAAAACTGTTTTTT.

V and J are TRBV5-4 and TRBJ1-1, with D possibly TRBD1 on 6 matching bases. CDR1 is SGHNT and CDR2 is YYREEE in the germline V gene (reference sequence). Trimming removed 4 bases from V and 1 base from J, with 14 bases in between. The CDR3 is made up of 15 amino acids. DNA of the CDR3: TGTGCCAGCAGCCCATCTGGGGGGCGGAACACTGAAGCTTTCTTT. It specifies CASSPSGGRNTEAFF. The variable domain in full, completed from reference TRBV5-4 and TRBJ1-1, reads ETGVTQSPTHLIKTRGQQVTLRCSSQSGHNTVSWYQQALGQGPQFIFQYYREEENGRGNFPPRFSGLQFPNYSSELNVNALELDDSALYLCASSPSGGRNTEAFFGQGTRLTVV.

This chain's CDR3 is CASSFNRVNTEAFF. For the CDR3, the DNA is TGCGCCAGCAGCTTTAACAGAGTGAACACTGAAGCTTTCTTT. This chain links TRBV5-1 with TRBJ1-1; D uncertain. Germline CDR1 SGHRS, CDR2 YFSETQ. The CDR3 totals 14 residues. V was pared by 2 bases and J by 0 bases, with 8 bases between.

The gene calls are TRBV15 and TRBJ2-7; possible D gene TRBD1, 5 bases. This CDR3 region has 13 residues. From germline, CDR1 is LNHNV and CDR2 YYDKDF (reference sequence). The V end lost 8 bases, the J end lost 2 bases, and 13 bases lay between the germline ends. Here the CDR3 reads CATGKDIAYEQYF. In DNA, the CDR3 is TGTGCCACCGGAAAGGACATCGCCTACGAGCAGTACTTC.

This rearrangement joins TRBV30 to TRBJ2-5; the match to TRBD2 covers 13 bases. The CDR3 runs 16 residues. CDR1 is GTSNPN, CDR2 SVGIG, per germline (reference sequence). J lost 5 bases, V lost 0 bases, and 6 bases had no gene match. The CDR3 sequence: CAWSVWTSGSWETQYF. CDR3 DNA: TGTGCCTGGAGTGTATGGACTAGCGGGAGTTGGGAGACCCAGTACTTC.

The table lists this clone with a count of one. The CDR3 bases are TGCGCCAGCATTTTTTTTCCGGGGAGCGAGACCCAGTACTTC. This codes for CASIFFPGSETQYF. V gene TRBV5-1 combines with J gene TRBJ2-5, with TRBD2 as a possible D gene (5 bases). The CDR3 has 14 amino acids. The V gene's germline CDR1 is SGHRS and CDR2 YFSETQ. The V gene lost 6 bases and the J gene lost 5 bases, with 17 bases spanning the gap.